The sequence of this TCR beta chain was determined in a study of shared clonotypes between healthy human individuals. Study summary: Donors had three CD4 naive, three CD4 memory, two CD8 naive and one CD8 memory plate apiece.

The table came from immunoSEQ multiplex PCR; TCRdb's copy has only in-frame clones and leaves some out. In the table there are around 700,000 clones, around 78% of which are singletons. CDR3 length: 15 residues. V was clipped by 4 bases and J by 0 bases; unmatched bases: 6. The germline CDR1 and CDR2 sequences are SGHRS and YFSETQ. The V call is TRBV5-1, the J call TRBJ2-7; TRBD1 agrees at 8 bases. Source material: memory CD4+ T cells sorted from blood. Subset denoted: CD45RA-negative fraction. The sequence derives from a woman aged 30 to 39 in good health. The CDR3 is CASSGPGQASYEQYF. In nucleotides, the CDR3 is TGCGCCAGCAGCGGCCCGGGACAGGCCTCCTACGAGCAGTACTTC.